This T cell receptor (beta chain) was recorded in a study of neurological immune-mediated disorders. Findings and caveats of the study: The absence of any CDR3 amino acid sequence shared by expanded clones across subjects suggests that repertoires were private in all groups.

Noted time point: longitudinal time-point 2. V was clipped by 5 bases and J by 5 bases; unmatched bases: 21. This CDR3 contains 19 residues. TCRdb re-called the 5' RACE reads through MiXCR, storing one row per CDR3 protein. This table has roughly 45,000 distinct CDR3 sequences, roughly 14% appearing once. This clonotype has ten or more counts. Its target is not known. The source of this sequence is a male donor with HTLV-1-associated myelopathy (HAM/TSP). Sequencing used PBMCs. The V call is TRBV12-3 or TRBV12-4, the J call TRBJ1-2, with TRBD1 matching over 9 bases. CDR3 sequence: CASSPGTGRSQEVRYGYTF. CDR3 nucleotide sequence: TGTGCCAGCAGTCCCGGGACAGGGAGGTCTCAGGAGGTCCGTTATGGCTACACCTTC.